This paragraph reports one T cell receptor beta chain. The specificity of this receptor is unknown. No base quality information exists; no much larger clone differs at one position. This entry comes from a study of PD-L1 blockade in urothelial cancer listed by TCRdb under 2017. Concerning the study at large: Every patient began therapy around 2014 and was given atezolizumab 1,200 mg intravenously every 3 weeks. Pretreatment tumor samples, along with matched peripheral blood serially collected before and after atezolizumab treatment, were subjected to TCR sequencing. Some 30 patients had pretreatment blood TCR-seq, about 24 had at least one posttreatment blood collection, and about 24 had tumor TCR-seq. Durable clinical benefit was achieved by nine patients but not by the remaining 20. The study, an exploratory multi-omic analysis, examined somatic, immune and clinical correlates of response to PD-L1 blockade with atezolizumab in urothelial cancer. An ECOG performance status of 0 or 1 was recorded for the patients, and 0 to 3 prior chemotherapy regimens had been received by the patients. Durable clinical benefit was defined as a progression-free survival longer than 6 months, and TCR features were additionally tested against progression-free survival and overall survival. In the same patients, pretreatment tumors underwent whole exome sequencing and RNA sequencing in addition to TCR sequencing. A median of around 150,000 T cells and some 90,000 unique TCRs was obtained from blood samples, and a median clonality of around 0.072 was observed. About 90% of the roughly 29 patients were males with bladder-origin urothelial cancer, and about 65% of the roughly 30 reported a prior smoking history. Blood samples were analyzed 3 weeks after the start of treatment (second dose) and 6 weeks after the start of treatment.

Synthetic TCR analog templates were spiked into each PCR so that absolute template abundance could be estimated from read counts. The immunoSEQ assay used bias-controlled V and J gene primers to amplify TCRbeta CDR3 regions from genomic DNA. Rearranged TCRbeta segments were sequenced at approximately 20X coverage. The published analysis was carried out like this. Clustering was used to correct sequencing errors, and CDR3s were annotated against IMGT so that V, D and J genes could be assigned. Downstream analyses used only productive TCRbeta rearrangements, leaving out any out-of-frame or stop-codon sequences. To compute clonality, Shannon entropy was normalized by the log of the number of unique productive sequences and then subtracted from one. Fisher's exact test with Benjamini-Hochberg correction, at a threshold of adjusted p below 0.01, was used to find clones that differed between time points or between blood and tumor. TCRdb carries this immuneACCESS record with in-frame sequences only. Its versions omit some clonotypes, under half of them owing to an unresolved V gene in the studies checked, with the rest unexplained. For V, J and clone size, that table is used; D and trimming come from the DNA. The sample table lists 60,000 or so clones, 65% to 90% of them with a count of one. 15% to 17% of the sample belongs to the ten largest clones.

On the study overall, not on this receptor specifically: Small sample size (n of about 30) and many exploratory analyses mean the results are intended to be hypothesis-generating. Greater expansion of tumor-associated TCR clones in peripheral blood 3 weeks after the start of treatment was observed in patients with durable benefit (n of about 20, p = 0.022). A pretreatment peripheral blood TCR clonality below the median was linked to improved progression-free and overall survival.

The time point label corresponds to: pretreatment peripheral blood. A total of about 31 patients with locally advanced or metastatic urothelial carcinoma, treated at Memorial Sloan Kettering on a trial protocol, made up the cohort. Peripheral blood mononuclear cells were collected pretreatment and during treatment, at between 1 and 8 total time points per patient. The Qiagen DNeasy Blood extraction kit was used to purify genomic DNA from total PBMCs and tumor samples. PBMCs were collected pretreatment and during treatment, and were isolated and stored as previously described. Measured from the cysteine to the phenylalanine, the CDR3 is 13 residues long. The only DNA kept is the CDR3, 39 bases in frame from the first base. A distance of 9 bases separates the germline ends of V and J, which lose 5 bases and 1 base respectively. CDR1 is given as SGHKS and CDR2 as YYEKEE, both from the germline V gene (reference sequence).

Here the sequenced sample was PBMCs, taken around atezolizumab (anti-PD-L1) treatment. The chain is made from TRBV5-5 and TRBJ1-1; perhaps TRBD1 is the D gene, with 6 bases matching. The receptor was isolated from a man aged 65-85 years with urothelial cancer. The CDR3: CASRGGPNTEAFF. The DNA is TGTGCCAGCAGGGGGGGGCCGAACACTGAAGCTTTCTTT.